This is a list of T cell receptor beta chains from one sample in a study of blood T cell repertoires in COVID-19. The data were produced by immunoSEQ multiplex PCR, yet TCRdb's version contains in-frame clones alone and is incomplete. This sample has just over 650,000 clones, with 75% to 90% found just once. The sample comprised peripheral blood. The receptors derive from a woman between 18 and 29 years old with acute or convalescent COVID-19. Each CDR3 is given with its conserved first and last residue. Each record gives: V gene, D gene, clone size, J gene, CDR3 protein, CDR3 DNA. A D gene is named only where the DNA matches it firmly. Size is stated for part of the rows, as once, few or many counts, or as a class when the clone is expanded.

TRBV25-1,NA,NA,TRBJ2-5,CASSAPGTAQETQYF,TGTGCCAGCAGTGCCCCCGGGACTGCGCAAGAGACCCAGTACTTC
TRBV6-1,NA,NA,TRBJ2-2,CASSEALRVRTGELFF,TGTGCCAGCAGTGAAGCGCTGAGGGTACGGACCGGGGAGCTGTTTTTT
TRBV5-1,TRBD1,NA,TRBJ2-3,CASSVGTVTDTQYF,TGCGCCAGCAGCGTTGGGACAGTGACAGATACGCAGTATTTT
TRBV30,NA,once,TRBJ1-6,CAWMLFGSPLHF,TGTGCCTGGATGCTGTTCGGTTCACCCCTCCACTTT
TRBV19,NA,NA,TRBJ1-2,CASNYERASYGYTF,TGTGCCAGTAACTACGAGAGGGCCAGCTATGGCTACACCTTC
TRBV12-3/TRBV12-4,NA,NA,TRBJ1-3,CASIPRGENTIYF,TGTGCCAGCATCCCTCGGGGGGAAAACACCATATATTTT
TRBV5-4,NA,NA,TRBJ1-1,CASSLNVLSTEAFF,TGTGCCAGCAGCTTGAATGTTCTGAGCACTGAAGCTTTCTTT
TRBV12-3/TRBV12-4,NA,NA,TRBJ1-1,CASTPEEEKAFF,TGTGCCAGCACCCCGGAGGAGGAGAAGGCTTTCTTT
TRBV2,TRBD1,NA,TRBJ2-5,CASFRDSRKETQYF,TGTGCCAGCTTCCGGGACAGTCGGAAAGAGACCCAGTACTTC
TRBV6-5,NA,NA,TRBJ1-4,CASSYPRATNEKLFF,TGTGCCAGCAGTTACCCGCGTGCAACTAATGAAAAACTGTTTTTT
TRBV4-1,NA,NA,TRBJ1-5,CASSRQTVQGMGQPQHF,TGCGCCAGCAGCCGGCAGACAGTCCAGGGGATGGGTCAGCCCCAGCATTTT
TRBV28,NA,NA,TRBJ1-2,CASSPGSSFYGYTF,TGTGCCAGCAGCCCCGGGTCTTCATTTTATGGCTACACCTTC
TRBV29-1,TRBD1,NA,TRBJ2-5,CSVGGQGALETQYF,TGCAGCGTTGGCGGACAGGGGGCGTTAGAGACCCAGTACTTC
TRBV2,NA,few,TRBJ1-2,CASSEIFRDSYGYTF,TGTGCCAGCAGTGAAATCTTCAGGGATAGCTATGGCTACACCTTC
TRBV15,TRBD1,NA,TRBJ1-2,CATSPLRDRPGYTF,TGTGCCACCAGCCCCCTCCGGGACAGGCCTGGCTACACCTTC
TRBV20-1,TRBD1,NA,TRBJ1-1,CSARGTEEAFF,TGCAGTGCTAGGGGGACAGAAGAAGCTTTCTTT
TRBV4-1,NA,NA,TRBJ2-5,CASSQRQSHPGGNSRDF,TGCGCCAGCAGCCAAAGGCAATCCCATCCGGGGGGCAACTCTCGGGACTTC